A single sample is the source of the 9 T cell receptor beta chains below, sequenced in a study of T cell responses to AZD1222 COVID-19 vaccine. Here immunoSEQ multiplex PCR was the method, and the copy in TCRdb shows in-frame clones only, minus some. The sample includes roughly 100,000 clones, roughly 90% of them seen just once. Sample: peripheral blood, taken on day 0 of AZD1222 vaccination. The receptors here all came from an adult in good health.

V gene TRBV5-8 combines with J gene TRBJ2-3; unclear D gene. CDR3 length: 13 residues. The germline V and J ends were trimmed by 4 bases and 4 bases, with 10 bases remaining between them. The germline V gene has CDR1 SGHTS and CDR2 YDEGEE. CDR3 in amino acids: CASSKGRADTQYF. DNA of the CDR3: TGTGCCAGCAGCAAGGGCCGCGCAGATACGCAGTATTTT.

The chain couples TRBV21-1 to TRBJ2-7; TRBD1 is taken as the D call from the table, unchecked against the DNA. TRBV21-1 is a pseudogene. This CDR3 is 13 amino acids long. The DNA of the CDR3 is TGTGCCAGCACACCAGGGGGGTCTGGTGAGCAGTACTTC. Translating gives CASTPGGSGEQYF.

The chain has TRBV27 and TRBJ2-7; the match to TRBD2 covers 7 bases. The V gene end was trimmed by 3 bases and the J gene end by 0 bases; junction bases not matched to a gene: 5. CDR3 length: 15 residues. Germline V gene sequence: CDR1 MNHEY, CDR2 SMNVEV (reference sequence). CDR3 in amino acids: CASSFASGSSYEQYF. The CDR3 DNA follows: TGTGCCAGCAGTTTCGCTAGCGGAAGCTCCTACGAGCAGTACTTC.

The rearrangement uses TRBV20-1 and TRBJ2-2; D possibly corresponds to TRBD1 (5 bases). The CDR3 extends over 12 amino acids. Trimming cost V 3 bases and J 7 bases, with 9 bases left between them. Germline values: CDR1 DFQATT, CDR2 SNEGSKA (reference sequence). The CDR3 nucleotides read TGCAGTGCTAGTCAGGGCGACGGGGAGCTGTTTTTT. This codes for CSASQGDGELFF.

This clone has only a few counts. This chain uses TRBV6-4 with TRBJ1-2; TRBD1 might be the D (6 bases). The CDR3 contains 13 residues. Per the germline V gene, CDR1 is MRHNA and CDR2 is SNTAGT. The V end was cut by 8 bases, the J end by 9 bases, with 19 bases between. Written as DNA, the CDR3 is TGTGCCAGCGCCCGCGGGCAGGGGTCTAGCTACACCTTC. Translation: CASARGQGSSYTF.

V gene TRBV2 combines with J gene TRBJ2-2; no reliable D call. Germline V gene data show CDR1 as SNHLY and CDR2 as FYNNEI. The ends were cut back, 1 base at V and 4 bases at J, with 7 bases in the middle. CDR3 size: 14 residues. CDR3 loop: CASSEGRSTGELFF. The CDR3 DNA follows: TGTGCCAGCAGTGAAGGGAGAAGCACCGGGGAGCTGTTTTTT.

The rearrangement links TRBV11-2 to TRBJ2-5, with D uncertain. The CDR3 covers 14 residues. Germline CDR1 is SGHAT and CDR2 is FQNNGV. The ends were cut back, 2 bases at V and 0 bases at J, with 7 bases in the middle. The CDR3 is CASSLRSYQETQYF. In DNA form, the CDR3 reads TGTGCCAGCAGCTTAAGGTCGTACCAAGAGACCCAGTACTTC.

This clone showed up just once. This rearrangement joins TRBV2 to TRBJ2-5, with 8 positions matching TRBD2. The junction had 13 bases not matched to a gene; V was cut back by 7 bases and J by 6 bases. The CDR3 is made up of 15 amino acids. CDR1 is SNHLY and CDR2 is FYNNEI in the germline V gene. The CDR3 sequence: CASKGAGAGGKTQYF. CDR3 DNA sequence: TGTGCCAGCAAAGGGGCAGGCGCGGGGGGAAAGACCCAGTACTTC.

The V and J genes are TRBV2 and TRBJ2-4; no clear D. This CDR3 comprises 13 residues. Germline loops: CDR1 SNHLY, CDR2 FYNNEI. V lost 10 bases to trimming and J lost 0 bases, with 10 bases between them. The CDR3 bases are TGTGCCAACCTTAATCTAGCCAAAAACATTCAGTACTTC. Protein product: CANLNLAKNIQYF. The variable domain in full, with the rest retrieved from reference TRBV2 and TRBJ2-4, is EPEVTQTPSHQVTQMGQEVILRCVPISNHLYFYWYRQILGQKVEFLVSFYNNEISEKSEIFDDQFSVERPDGSNFTLKIRSTKLEDSAMYFCANLNLAKNIQYFGAGTRLSVL.